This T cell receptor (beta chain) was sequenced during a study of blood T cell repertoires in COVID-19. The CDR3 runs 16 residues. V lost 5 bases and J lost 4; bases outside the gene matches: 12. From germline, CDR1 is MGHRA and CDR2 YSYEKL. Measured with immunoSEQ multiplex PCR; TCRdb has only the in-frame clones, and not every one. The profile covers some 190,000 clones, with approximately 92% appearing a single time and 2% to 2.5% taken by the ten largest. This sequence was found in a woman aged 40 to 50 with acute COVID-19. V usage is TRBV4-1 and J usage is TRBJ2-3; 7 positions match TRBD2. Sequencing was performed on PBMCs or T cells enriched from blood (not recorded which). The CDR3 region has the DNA TGCGCCAGCAGCAATCCTCGTACGCGGGAGTCAGATACGCAGTATTTT. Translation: CASSNPRTRESDTQYF.